The subject of this entry is one T cell receptor beta chain. Its recognized antigen is unknown. No quality values exist for individual bases; no much larger clone is one base distant. The data originate from a study of blood T cell repertoires in COVID-19 (dated by TCRdb to 2020 to 2022). Concerning the study at large: Samples from collaborators originated in the United States, Italy and Spain and spanned both the acute and convalescent phases of COVID-19. Subjects who had been exposed to COVID-19, were actively infected with it, or had recovered from it provided the deeply sampled blood TCRbeta repertoires that made up the dataset. Where available, HLA class I and class II types were taken from metadata supplied by the sample provider and were not determined by assay-based typing. The prospective study material was composed of cDNA or gDNA derived from T cells, B-cell-depleted T cells, or PBMCs. Samples were obtained from the ongoing ImmuneRACE study (first 160 participants) and from 1,254 subjects provided by 6 global collaborators. The repertoires were released in a freely available public database intended as a resource for research on the immune response to SARS-CoV-2. Nearly every sample came with metadata listing a de-identified subject ID, COVID-19 status, age in years and sex. What the study reported, not specific to this receptor: How much clinical and demographic metadata was included differed by source and by participant, and the metadata was provided uncurated.

TCRbeta CDR3 regions were amplified from genomic DNA using the immunoSEQ Assay, a bias-controlled multiplex PCR. For the original study's pipeline: The number of nucleated cells in each sample was estimated from the amplification of reference gene primers within the assay. To quantify the absolute abundance of each unique TCRbeta CDR3 rearrangement, sequence reads were collapsed and filtered. For each sample, productive Simpson clonality was calculated as the square root of Simpson's diversity index over productive rearrangements. Imported from immuneACCESS, the table was reduced by TCRdb to in-frame sequences with V and J called. These copies leave out some clones; in studies compared against another copy, an unresolved V gene accounts for under half, and the cause of the remainder is not known. The D gene and trimming were derived from the DNA, and the V and J assignments and clone size from that table. The table for this sample lists almost 30,000 clones; about 80% of them were counted only once. The ten largest make up about half of the sample.

The collaborating institutions used their own protocols to collect whole blood in K2EDTA tubes. Collaborator samples were shipped for TCRbeta analysis as frozen whole blood, isolated PBMCs, or DNA extracted from either sample type. Sequencing input: peripheral blood. The sequence derives from a woman aged 70-85 years with acute or convalescent COVID-19.

The DNA reads TGTGCCAGCAGCCTTCTGGACAGGGGGGCCAATGAGCAGTTCTTC. It translates as CASSLLDRGANEQFF. The sequence links TRBV6-2 or TRBV6-3 to TRBJ2-1, and 10 junctional nucleotides match TRBD1. Reading the germline V gene gives CDR1 MNHEY and CDR2 SVGEGT. From cysteine to phenylalanine, the CDR3 is 15 amino acids long. Only the CDR3 DNA is retained, 45 bases long and in frame from the first base. Trimmed from V: 6 bases; trimmed from J: 6 bases; junction bases lacking a gene match: 8.